The source of this TCR beta chain is a study of cytomegalovirus exposure and HLA in healthy donors. Findings and caveats of the study: A later analysis linked a missense variant in DCLRE1C to the trimming of TCR beta V and J genes.

Comments on this clone: Its antigen is not known.

The PCR made use of 60 Vbeta and 13 Jbeta primers. Measured with immunoSEQ multiplex PCR; TCRdb has only the in-frame clones, and not every one. The sample has some 130,000 clones; around three quarters are singletons. This TCR was sampled from a man between 25 and 39 years old in good health and CMV-seronegative. Sample: PBMCs.

CDR3 sequence reads: CASIYGLAGGEQFF. Here the CDR3 DNA reads TGCGCCAGCATTTATGGACTAGCGGGAGGGGAGCAGTTCTTC. The V gene is TRBV10-2, the J gene TRBJ2-1, with 15 bases aligning to TRBD2. The CDR3 consists of 14 residues. The junction had 5 bases not matched to a gene; V was cut back by 7 bases and J by 10 bases. Germline lookup yields CDR1 WSHSY and CDR2 SAAADI.